This T cell receptor beta chain originates from a study of STAT5B mutations in CD4+ large granular lymphocyte leukemia. Overall study results and limits: Compared with healthy controls (2/35), patient top clones favored TRBV06 (8/27).

This CDR3 region has 14 residues. The germline CDR1 and CDR2 sequences are MNHEY and SMNVEV (reference sequence). V was cut by 6 bases and J by 2 bases, with 14 bases left in between. This clone was seen more than once but under ten times. The antigen remains unidentified. This was a survey-level run. Profiling relied on immunoSEQ multiplex PCR, and the TCRdb table lists in-frame clones only, not all of them. Counted here are 45,000 to 55,000 clones, 70% occurring once; the ten biggest clones make up about 1.5%. Healthy controls were blood donor buffy coats. The genes are TRBV27 and TRBJ2-7, with a tentative D call TRBD1 (5 bases). Sequenced input: CD4+ T cells from blood buffy coats. The TCR originated in a human donor in good health. The CDR3 sequence: CASRGRVDPYEQYF. CDR3 DNA sequence: TGTGCCAGCAGGGGGCGCGTAGACCCCTACGAGCAGTACTTC.